A single sample is the source of the 6 T cell receptor beta chains below, sequenced in a study of read filtering for tumor transcriptome and immune sequencing. Molecular barcoded adaptors covering alpha/delta and beta/gamma chains were used on 400 to 450 ng RNA. TCRdb itself ran the reads through MiXCR, one entry per CDR3 protein. The table has roughly 130,000 distinct CDR3 sequences, about an eighth seen once. Specimen: a population of CD138-negative cells sorted from bone marrow. Receptor source: a donor at least 40 years old with multiple myeloma.

This clonotype was recorded many times. The chain uses TRBV4-1 and TRBJ2-1; perhaps TRBD2 as D (6 bases). Deletions cut 4 bases from V and 10 bases from J, with 29 bases between. The CDR3 is made up of 18 amino acids. Germline assignment: CDR1 MGHRA and CDR2 YSYEKL. The CDR3 DNA follows: TGCGCCAGCAGCCCGCGGCGATCGGAGGCTAGCGCGAAAATAGAGCAGTTCTTC. Amino acid sequence: CASSPRRSEASAKIEQFF.

Ten or more counts support this clonotype. The rearrangement uses TRBV29-1 and TRBJ1-2, with TRBD1 matching over 9 bases. This CDR3 is built from 16 residues. The germline gives CDR1 SQVTM, CDR2 ANQGSEA. Losses at the gene ends were 0 bases for V and 0 bases for J; bases not matched to a gene: 5. The CDR3 region is CSVEDSGQGSNYGYTF. The DNA for the CDR3 is TGCAGCGTTGAAGATTCGGGACAGGGTTCTAACTATGGCTACACCTTC.

In its sample, this clonotype was seen many times. The rearrangement links TRBV5-1 to TRBJ2-3; the D is unclear. V lost 2 bases and J 0 bases, leaving 13 bases between the germline ends. The CDR3 length is 16 residues. The germline gives CDR1 SGHRS, CDR2 YFSETQ. CDR3 sequence reads: CASSLRTQSSTDTQYF. In DNA form, the CDR3 reads TGCGCCAGCAGCTTACGAACCCAGTCTAGCACAGATACGCAGTATTTT.

This clonotype occurred many times. CDR3 in amino acids: CASSRLWAEEETQYF. DNA for the CDR3: TGTGCCAGCAGTCGATTATGGGCAGAAGAGGAGACCCAGTACTTC. This chain joins TRBV28 and TRBJ2-5, with unresolved D. V gave up 5 bases and J gave up 5 bases, with 18 bases separating them. The CDR3 spans 15 residues. Germline lookup yields CDR1 MDHEN and CDR2 SYDVKM.

For this clonotype: A much larger clonotype is one base distant, so this may be a read error. The rearrangement joins TRBV7-9 to TRBJ2-5; D is ambiguous. The germline V gene encodes CDR1 SEHNR and CDR2 FQNEAQ (reference sequence). This CDR3 is built from 12 residues. The CDR3 region is CGSSPNGETQYF. For the CDR3, the DNA is TGTGGCAGCAGCCCAAACGGGGAGACCCAGTACTTC.

This clonotype has at least ten counts. J is TRBJ1-1 and V is TRBV20-1; 9 nucleotides agree with TRBD1. This CDR3 has 14 residues. Per germline, CDR1 DFQATT and CDR2 SNEGSKA (reference sequence). CDR3 region: CTLGTGNMNTEAFF. The CDR3 DNA follows: TGCACTCTAGGGACAGGGAACATGAACACTGAAGCTTTCTTT.